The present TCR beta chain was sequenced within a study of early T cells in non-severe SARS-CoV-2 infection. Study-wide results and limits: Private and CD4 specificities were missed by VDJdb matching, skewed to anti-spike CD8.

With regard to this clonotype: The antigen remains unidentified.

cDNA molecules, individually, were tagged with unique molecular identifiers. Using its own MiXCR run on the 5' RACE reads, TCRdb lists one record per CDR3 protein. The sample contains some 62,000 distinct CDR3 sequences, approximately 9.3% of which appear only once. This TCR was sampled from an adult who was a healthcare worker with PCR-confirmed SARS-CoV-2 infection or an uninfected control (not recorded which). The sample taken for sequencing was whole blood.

The CDR3 sequence is CASSFGQERPGGELFF. Here the CDR3 DNA reads TGTGCCAGCAGCTTTGGACAGGAGAGACCGGGCGGGGAGCTGTTTTTT. This chain links TRBV9 with TRBJ2-2; TRBD1 matches 7 bases. The CDR3 covers 16 residues. V trimming: 4 bases; J trimming: 7 bases; junction bases outside the gene matches: 13. The germline V gene encodes CDR1 SGDLS and CDR2 YYNGEE.